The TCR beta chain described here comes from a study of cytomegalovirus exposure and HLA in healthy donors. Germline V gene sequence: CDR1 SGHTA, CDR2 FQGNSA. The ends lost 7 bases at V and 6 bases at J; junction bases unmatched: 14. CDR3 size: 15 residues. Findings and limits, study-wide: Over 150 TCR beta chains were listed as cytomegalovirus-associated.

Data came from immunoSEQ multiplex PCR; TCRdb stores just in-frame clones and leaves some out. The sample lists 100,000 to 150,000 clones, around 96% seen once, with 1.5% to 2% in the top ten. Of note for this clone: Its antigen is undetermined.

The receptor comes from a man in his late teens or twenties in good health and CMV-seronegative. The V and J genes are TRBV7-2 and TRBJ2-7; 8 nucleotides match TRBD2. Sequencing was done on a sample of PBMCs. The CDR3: CASTPGGTSRSEQYF. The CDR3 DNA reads TGTGCCAGCACCCCTGGAGGGACTAGTAGGAGCGAGCAGTACTTC.